This TCR beta chain appears in the sequencing data of a study of cytomegalovirus exposure and HLA in healthy donors. Study findings and constraints: An ancestry cluster, one associated with Asian ancestry, reportedly showed fewer N-insertions than the approximately 700-donor mean in a later analysis.

A note on this clone: Antigen: not known.

Per the germline V gene, CDR1 is MNHNS and CDR2 is SASEGT. V lost 0 bases to trimming and J lost 1 base, with 13 bases between them. This CDR3 has 16 residues. The PCR ran on 60 Vbeta and 13 Jbeta primers. In the study's own analysis: Approximately 80 million unique TCR beta chains, roughly 11 million of them shared, were counted by a later analysis. The table came from immunoSEQ multiplex PCR; TCRdb's copy has only in-frame clones and leaves some out. V and J calls plus clone size are reproduced from that table; the DNA served to infer D and trimming. There are around 180,000 clones in the sample; around 80% occur only once, and 0.65% to 0.75% lies in the top ten.

The receptor comes from a woman in her thirties or forties in good health and CMV-seronegative. Specimen: PBMCs. The V call is TRBV6-1, the J call TRBJ2-7; maybe TRBD1 (6 bases). Here the CDR3 reads CASSEAPETGSYEQYF. CDR3 bases: TGTGCCAGCAGTGAAGCGCCGGAGACAGGTTCCTACGAGCAGTACTTC.